A single sample is the source of the 19 T cell receptor beta chains below, sequenced in a study of tumor-infiltrating lymphocytes in oesophageal squamous cell carcinoma. TCRdb called the PCR reads again in MiXCR, with one record for every CDR3 protein. The data show more than 10,000 distinct CDR3 sequences, with more than 55% seen just once and 32% held by the top ten. Sequences were obtained from esophageal tumor tissue. The receptor set was obtained from a female donor with esophageal squamous cell carcinoma.

This clonotype showed up just a few times. V is TRBV7-2 and J is TRBJ2-5; 8 nucleotides line up with TRBD2. Matching the DNA end better, TRBJ2-1 makes the J call doubtful. CDR3 size: 13 residues. The germline V gene encodes CDR1 SGHTA and CDR2 FQGNSA. CDR3 sequence reads: CASSLVAGNEQFF. CDR3 DNA sequence: TGTGCCAGCAGCTTAGTAGCGGGAAATGAGCAGTTCTTC.

This clonotype has at least ten counts. The chain couples TRBV7-8 to TRBJ2-3; D gene uncertain. CDR1 and CDR2 from the germline V gene are SGHVS and FQNEAQ. The CDR3 totals 17 residues. V lost 4 bases to trimming and J lost 2 bases, with 19 bases between them. CDR3 region: CASSSRAFARSTDTQYF. In nucleotides, the CDR3 is TGTGCCAGCAGCTCCCGGGCATTCGCGCGGTCCACAGATACGCAGTATTTT.

The chain is built from TRBV6-9 and TRBJ2-4; D call uncertain. The DNA end favors TRBJ2-7, so the J call may be wrong. CDR1 and CDR2 (germline): MNHGY, SVAAGI. CDR3 size: 11 residues. The DNA for the CDR3 is TGTGCCAGCAAGGCCTTTGACGAGCAGTACTTC. Its protein is CASKAFDEQYF.

CDR3 region: CASTLHLNQPQHF. CDR3 sequence (DNA): TGTGCCAGCACCCTCCACCTAAATCAGCCCCAGCATTTT. The gene calls are TRBV7-2 and TRBJ1-5; no firm D call. Trimming removed 7 bases at V and 4 bases at J, with 11 bases between. The CDR3 runs to 13 residues. CDR1 and CDR2 (germline): SGHTA, FQGNSA.

J is TRBJ2-6 and V is TRBV7-8, with D perhaps matching TRBD1 or TRBD2 (6 bases each). V lost 5 bases and J 1 base, leaving 18 bases between the germline ends. There are 18 residues in the CDR3. CDR1 and CDR2 (germline): SGHVS, FQNEAQ. The CDR3 loop reads CASSVGGLDLSGANVLTF. The DNA for the CDR3 is TGTGCCAGCAGCGTAGGGGGGCTAGACCTGTCTGGGGCCAACGTCCTGACTTTC.

This chain links TRBV7-6 with TRBJ2-4; D not resolved. The J call is uncertain, as TRBJ2-7 better fits the DNA end. The CDR3 is 15 residues long. Per germline, CDR1 SGHVS and CDR2 FNYEAQ. DNA of the CDR3: TGTGCCAGCAGCTTAGGAGGTCTTCTGGTTGACGAGCAGTACTTC. The encoded protein is CASSLGGLLVDEQYF.

J is TRBJ2-4 and V is TRBV24-1; 8 bases agree with TRBD2. The CDR3 is 15 residues long. V shed 2 bases, J shed 9 bases, and the junction held 8 bases outside the gene matches. Per germline, CDR1 KGHDR and CDR2 SFDVKD. The CDR3 is CATSDSGGGAVIQYF. CDR3 coding DNA: TGTGCCACCAGTGATTCGGGAGGGGGGGCGGTCATTCAGTACTTC.

The chain uses TRBV7-9 and TRBJ2-1; a possible D gene is TRBD2 (5 bases). The DNA end lines up better with TRBJ2-3; the J call may be wrong. Germline loops: CDR1 SEHNR, CDR2 FQNEAQ (reference sequence). The CDR3 contains 14 residues. CDR3 sequence (DNA): TGTGCCAGCAGCTTAGCGGGAGTTCGAGATACGCAGTATTTT. Its translation is CASSLAGVRDTQYF.

There are a few counts of this clonotype. This chain links TRBV10-1 with TRBJ2-5; 8 bases fit TRBD1. The J call could be wrong; TRBJ2-7 is a better fit for the DNA end. Germline lookup yields CDR1 WNHNN and CDR2 SYGVQD (reference sequence). The CDR3 contains 15 residues. The CDR3 here is CASSESLDRAYEQYF. CDR3 sequence (DNA): TGCGCCAGCAGTGAATCCTTGGACAGGGCCTACGAGCAGTACTTC.

On this clonotype itself: A junction end diverges from the germline sequence, so it may reflect a read error. This sequence joins TRBV28 and TRBJ1-5; no clear D gene. The germline gives CDR1 MDHEN, CDR2 SYDVKM. The CDR3 is 13 amino acids. The CDR3 coding sequence is TGTGCCAGCAGTTTATACAGCAATCAGCCCCGGCATTTT. Its translation is CASSLYSNQPRHF.

This clonotype was seen once. The DNA for the CDR3 is TGTGCCAGCAGTTTAGACAGGGCCTACAATGAGCAGTTCTTC. Amino acids: CASSLDRAYNEQFF. The chain recombines TRBV12-3 or TRBV12-4 with TRBJ2-1; D perhaps matches TRBD1 (6 bases). The V and J ends lost 1 base and 2 bases respectively, with 6 bases between them. CDR3 length: 14 residues.

The V and J genes are TRBV4-1 and TRBJ2-3; D is possibly TRBD2 (5 bases). CDR1 is MGHRA, CDR2 YSYEKL, per germline. There are 17 residues in the CDR3. The V end lost 1 base, the J end lost 2 bases, and 16 bases lay between the germline ends. The CDR3 region has the DNA TGCGCCAGCAGCCAAGGTTGGCGAGTGAGGGTCACAGATACGCAGTATTTT. Residues: CASSQGWRVRVTDTQYF.

This chain joins TRBV7-4 and TRBJ2-2, with 8 positions matching TRBD2. J lost 0 bases, V lost 6 bases, and 3 bases had no gene match. CDR1 and CDR2 from the germline V gene are SGHVT and SQSDAQ. The CDR3 loop spans 15 amino acids. The CDR3 region has the DNA TGTGCCAGCAGACCGGGACTAGCGAACACCGGGGAGCTGTTTTTT. Its translation: CASRPGLANTGELFF. The full variable domain, completed using reference TRBV7-4 and TRBJ2-2, is GAGVSQSPRYKVAKRGRDVALRCDSISGHVTLYWYRQTLGQGSEVLTYSQSDAQRDKSGRPSGRFSAERPERSVSTLKIQRTEQGDSAVYLCASRPGLANTGELFFGEGSRLTVL.

The sample holds a few counts of this clonotype. The rearrangement links TRBV10-3 to TRBJ2-5, with D perhaps matching TRBD2 (6 bases). The J call may be wrong; the DNA end is better matched by TRBJ2-1. Germline V gene data show CDR1 as ENHRY and CDR2 as SYGVKD. The CDR3 spans 16 residues. This CDR3 is CASRSLTGEGRNEQFF. The CDR3 DNA follows: TGTGCCAGCCGCTCACTGACGGGAGAAGGCCGCAATGAGCAGTTCTTC.

This clonotype was found once. This chain joins TRBV2 and TRBJ1-4; 10 bases agree with TRBD1. The J call may be in error: the DNA end matches TRBJ2-2 better. Germline lookup yields CDR1 SNHLY and CDR2 FYNNEI. CDR3 length equals 16 residues. CDR3 coding DNA: TGTGCCAGCAGGGGGGGACAGGGGACCTACACCGGGGAGCTGTTTTTT. Its translation: CASRGGQGTYTGELFF.

Only a few counts were recorded for this clonotype. This chain uses TRBV7-2 with TRBJ2-7, with a weak D call TRBD1 (6 bases). The tail of the sequence fits TRBJ2-5 better, so the J call may be wrong. Germline CDR1 reads SGHTA; CDR2 reads FQGNSA. This CDR3 spans 14 amino acids. The CDR3 protein is CASSSGQRQETQYF. The CDR3 DNA reads as TGTGCCAGCAGCAGTGGACAGCGACAAGAGACCCAGTACTTC.

V and J are TRBV5-1 and TRBJ1-4, with D possibly matching TRBD1 (6 bases). CDR3 length: 15 amino acids. Germline loops: CDR1 SGHRS, CDR2 YFSETQ. Trimming stripped 1 base from V and 6 bases from J, with 13 bases between. CDR3 sequence: CASSLTDRSHEKLFF. The CDR3 DNA sequence: TGCGCCAGCAGCTTGACAGACAGGTCCCATGAAAAACTGTTTTTT.

This clonotype was observed a single time. The chain uses TRBV11-2 and TRBJ2-3; TRBD2 agrees at 8 bases. The end of the DNA aligns better with TRBJ2-5, so the J call may be wrong. Germline lookup yields CDR1 SGHAT and CDR2 FQNNGV. The CDR3 length is 15 residues. DNA for the CDR3: TGTGCCAGCAGCTTACTCGGGAGGGAGCAAGAGACCCAGTACTTC. It yields the protein CASSLLGREQETQYF.

This chain uses TRBV7-2 with TRBJ2-1; 7 bases are shared with TRBD1. The CDR3 is 14 amino acids. Germline V gene lookup returns CDR1 SGHTA and CDR2 FQGNSA. V dropped 6 bases and J dropped 6; count of bases not matched to a gene: 8. CDR3 coding DNA: TGTGCCAGCAGTCTGAAAAACAGGGGCAATGAGCAGTTCTTC. Translating it yields CASSLKNRGNEQFF.